A single sample is the source of the 8 T cell receptor beta chains below, sequenced in a study of identifying expanded T cells in peripheral blood. Assay used: immunoSEQ multiplex PCR; TCRdb lists only in-frame clones, some missing. The sample includes roughly 100,000 clones, about nine tenths of them seen just once. The sequencing input was blood. The receptors were gathered from a person aged 18 to 69 in good health.

The chain links TRBV5-8 to TRBJ1-1; no clear D gene. V was trimmed by 1 base and J by 6 bases, leaving 7 bases between them. Germline V gene sequence: CDR1 SGHTS, CDR2 YDEGEE. The CDR3 length is 12 residues. In nucleotides, the CDR3 is TGTGCCAGCAGCTTGTATGGCGCTGAAGCTTTCTTT. It specifies CASSLYGAEAFF.

This chain links TRBV30 with TRBJ1-6, with 9 bases that match TRBD1. The CDR3 sequence is 15 residues long. V shed 3 bases and J 4 bases; nucleotides not matched to a gene: 4. Germline-derived CDR1 and CDR2 are GTSNPN and SVGIG (reference sequence). DNA of the CDR3: TGTGCCTGGAGATCCGGGACAGGGTATAATTCACCCCTCCACTTT. Translated: CAWRSGTGYNSPLHF.

The V gene is TRBV19, the J gene TRBJ2-1, with TRBD2 matching over 13 bases. The CDR3 has 14 amino acids. CDR1 is LNHDA and CDR2 is SQIVND in the germline V gene (reference sequence). J was trimmed by 7 bases and V by 8 bases; bases with no gene match: 5. CDR3 sequence reads: CASSWGLAGNEQFF. CDR3 DNA sequence: TGTGCCAGTTCATGGGGACTAGCGGGAAATGAGCAGTTCTTC.

This sequence joins TRBV5-1 and TRBJ2-1; 13 nucleotides line up with TRBD2. Trimming removed 0 bases from V and 4 bases from J; junction bases left unmatched: 1. This CDR3 is built from 16 residues. The germline CDR1 and CDR2 sequences are SGHRS and YFSETQ. Here the CDR3 reads CASSLVGLAGYNEQFF. The DNA for the CDR3 is TGCGCCAGCAGCTTGGTGGGACTAGCGGGGTACAATGAGCAGTTCTTC.

This sequence joins TRBV11-2 and TRBJ1-1; TRBD1 might be the D (6 bases). Trimming took off 5 bases at V and 2 bases at J, with 15 bases between the two ends. This CDR3 contains 15 residues. In germline, CDR1 is SGHAT, CDR2 FQNNGV. CDR3 region: CASSPGTRLNTEAFF. In DNA form, the CDR3 reads TGTGCCAGCAGCCCGGGGACACGACTTAACACTGAAGCTTTCTTT.

V is TRBV4-3 and J is TRBJ2-1; TRBD2 aligns across 10 bases. Germline loops: CDR1 LGHNA, CDR2 YSLEER. The CDR3 covers 16 residues. Trimming cost V 0 bases and J 7 bases; bases outside gene matches: 6. The CDR3 bases are TGCGCCAGCAGCCAAGATGGAGCGGGAGGGCCAAATGAGCAGTTCTTC. Its protein product is CASSQDGAGGPNEQFF.

This clone was observed once. The chain carries TRBV7-8 and TRBJ2-1, with 11 nucleotides matching TRBD1. From germline, CDR1 is SGHVS and CDR2 FQNEAQ. The ends lost 5 bases at V and 6 bases at J; junction bases unmatched: 6. The CDR3 runs 15 residues. The CDR3 region has the DNA TGTGCCAGCAGCCCGAGGACAGGGGGCCCCAATGAGCAGTTCTTC. It is translated as CASSPRTGGPNEQFF.

The CDR3 reads CAISGAEEQYF. CDR3 bases: TGTGCCATCTCAGGGGCGGAAGAGCAGTACTTC. The chain links TRBV10-3 to TRBJ2-7, with D possibly TRBD1 on 6 matching bases. The V end lost 8 bases, the J end lost 7 bases, and 12 bases lay between the germline ends. The germline V gene has CDR1 ENHRY and CDR2 SYGVKD. The CDR3 length is 11 residues.